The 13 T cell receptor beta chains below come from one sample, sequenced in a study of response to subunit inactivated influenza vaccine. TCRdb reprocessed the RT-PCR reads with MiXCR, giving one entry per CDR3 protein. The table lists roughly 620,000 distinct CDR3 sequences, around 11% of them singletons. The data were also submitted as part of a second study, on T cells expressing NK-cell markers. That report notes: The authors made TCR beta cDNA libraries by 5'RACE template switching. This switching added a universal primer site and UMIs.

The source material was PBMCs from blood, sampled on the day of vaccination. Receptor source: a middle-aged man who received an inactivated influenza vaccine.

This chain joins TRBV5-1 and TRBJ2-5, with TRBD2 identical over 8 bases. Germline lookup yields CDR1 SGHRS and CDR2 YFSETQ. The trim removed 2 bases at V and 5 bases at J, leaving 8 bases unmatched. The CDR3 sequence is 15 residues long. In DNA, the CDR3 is TGCGCCAGCAGCTTCGGAGCGGGGGTGATGGAGACCCAGTACTTC. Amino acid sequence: CASSFGAGVMETQYF.

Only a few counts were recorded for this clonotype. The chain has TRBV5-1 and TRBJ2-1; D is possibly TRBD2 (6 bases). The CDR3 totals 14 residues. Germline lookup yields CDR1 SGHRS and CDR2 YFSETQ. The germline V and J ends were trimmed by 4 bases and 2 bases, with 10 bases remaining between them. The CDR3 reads CASSGTAPYNEQFF. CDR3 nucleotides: TGCGCCAGCAGCGGGACTGCTCCCTACAATGAGCAGTTCTTC.

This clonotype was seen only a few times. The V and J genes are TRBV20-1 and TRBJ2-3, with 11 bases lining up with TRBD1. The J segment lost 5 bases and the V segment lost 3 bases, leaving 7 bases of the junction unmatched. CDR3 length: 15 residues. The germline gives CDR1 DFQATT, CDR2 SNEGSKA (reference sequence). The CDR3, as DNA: TGCAGTGCTAGCCCCGGGACAGGGGGTTTAGATACGCAGTATTTT. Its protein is CSASPGTGGLDTQYF.

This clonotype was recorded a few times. CDR3 in DNA: TGTGCCAGTGGAGTCGGCGGGGCGGGCAATGAGCAGTTCTTC. This gives the protein CASGVGGAGNEQFF. The chain joins TRBV6-1 to TRBJ2-1, with D possibly being TRBD2 (6 bases). The V gene lost 9 bases and the J gene lost 6 bases, with 18 bases spanning the gap. Germline V CDR1 and CDR2: MNHNS, SASEGT. The CDR3 has 14 residues.

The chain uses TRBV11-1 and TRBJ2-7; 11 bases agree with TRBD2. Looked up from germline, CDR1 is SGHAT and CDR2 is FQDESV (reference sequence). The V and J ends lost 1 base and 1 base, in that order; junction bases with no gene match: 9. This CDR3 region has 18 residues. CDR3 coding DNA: TGTGCCAGCAGCTTAGTGCGTAGCGGGAGGGCCAGATCCTACGAGCAGTACTTC. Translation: CASSLVRSGRARSYEQYF.

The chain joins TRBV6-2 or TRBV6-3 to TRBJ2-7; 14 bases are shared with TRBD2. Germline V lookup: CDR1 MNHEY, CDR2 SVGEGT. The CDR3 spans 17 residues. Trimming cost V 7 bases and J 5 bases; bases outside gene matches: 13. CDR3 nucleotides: TGTGCCAGCAACCTAAGAGGGACTAGCGGGAGCTACCACGAGCAGTACTTC. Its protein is CASNLRGTSGSYHEQYF.

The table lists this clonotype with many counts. The CDR3 DNA is TGTGCCAGCAGCTTAGGTGGGGTGAACACTGAAGCTTTCTTT. This gives the protein CASSLGGVNTEAFF. The chain employs TRBV7-9 and TRBJ1-1; D is undetermined. This CDR3 has 14 residues. Trimming cost V 1 base and J 0 bases, with 6 bases left between them. In germline, CDR1 is SEHNR, CDR2 FQNEAQ (reference sequence). The entire variable domain, with the rest obtained from reference TRBV7-9 and TRBJ1-1, is as follows: DTGVSQNPRHKITKRGQNVTFRCDPISEHNRLYWYRQTLGQGPEFLTYFQNEAQLEKSRLLSDRFSAERPKGSFSTLEIQRTEQGDSAMYLCASSLGGVNTEAFFGQGTRLTVV.

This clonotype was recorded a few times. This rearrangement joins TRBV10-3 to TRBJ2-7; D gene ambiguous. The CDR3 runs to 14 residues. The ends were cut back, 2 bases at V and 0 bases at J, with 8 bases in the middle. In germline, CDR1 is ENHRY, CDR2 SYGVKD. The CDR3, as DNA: TGTGCCATCAGTGAGGCCGGCACCTCCTACGAGCAGTACTTC. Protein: CAISEAGTSYEQYF.

CDR3 loop: CASTSITDTYEQYF. For the CDR3, the DNA is TGTGCCAGCACTAGCATAACGGACACCTACGAGCAGTACTTC. J is TRBJ2-7 and V is TRBV6-2 or TRBV6-3; D assignment may be TRBD1 or TRBD2 (5 bases each). The germline V and J ends were trimmed by 7 bases and 2 bases, with 15 bases remaining between them. The CDR3 is 14 residues long. Germline CDR1 MNHEY, CDR2 SVGEGT.

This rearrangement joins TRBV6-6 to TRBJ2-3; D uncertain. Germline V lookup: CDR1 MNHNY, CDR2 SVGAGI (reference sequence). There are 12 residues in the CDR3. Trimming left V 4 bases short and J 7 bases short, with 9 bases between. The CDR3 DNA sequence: TGTGCCAGCAGTTCGGACGGATATACGCAGTATTTT. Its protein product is CASSSDGYTQYF.

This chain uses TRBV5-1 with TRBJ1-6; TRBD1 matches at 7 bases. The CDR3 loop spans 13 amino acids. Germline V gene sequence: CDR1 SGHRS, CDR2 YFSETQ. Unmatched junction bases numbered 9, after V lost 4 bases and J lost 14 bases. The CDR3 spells CASSPERQGALHF. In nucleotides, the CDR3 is TGCGCCAGCAGCCCCGAGCGCCAGGGGGCCCTCCACTTT.

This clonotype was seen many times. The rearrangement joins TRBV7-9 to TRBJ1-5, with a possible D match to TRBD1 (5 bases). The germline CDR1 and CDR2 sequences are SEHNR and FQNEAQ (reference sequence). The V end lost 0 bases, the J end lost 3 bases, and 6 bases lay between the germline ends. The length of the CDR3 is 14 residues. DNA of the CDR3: TGTGCCAGCAGCTTAGCAGGGACCAATCAGCCCCAGCATTTT. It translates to CASSLAGTNQPQHF.

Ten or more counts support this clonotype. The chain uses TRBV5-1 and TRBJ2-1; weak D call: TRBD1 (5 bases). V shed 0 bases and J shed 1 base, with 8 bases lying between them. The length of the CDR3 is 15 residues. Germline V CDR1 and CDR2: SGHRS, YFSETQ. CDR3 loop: CASSLEAGSYNEQFF. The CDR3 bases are TGCGCCAGCAGCTTGGAAGCAGGGTCCTACAATGAGCAGTTCTTC.